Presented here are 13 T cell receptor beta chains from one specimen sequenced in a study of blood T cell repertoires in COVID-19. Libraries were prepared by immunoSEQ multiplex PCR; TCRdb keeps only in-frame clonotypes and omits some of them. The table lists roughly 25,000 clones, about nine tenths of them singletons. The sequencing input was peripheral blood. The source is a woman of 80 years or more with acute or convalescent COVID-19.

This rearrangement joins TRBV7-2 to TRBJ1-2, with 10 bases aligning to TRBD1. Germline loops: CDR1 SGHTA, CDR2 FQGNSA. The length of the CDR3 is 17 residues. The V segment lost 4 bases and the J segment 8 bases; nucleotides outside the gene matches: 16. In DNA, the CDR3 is TGTGCCAGCAGCTCCCCAGATCGGACAGGGGGAAGGGGGGGCTACACCTTC. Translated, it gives CASSSPDRTGGRGGYTF.

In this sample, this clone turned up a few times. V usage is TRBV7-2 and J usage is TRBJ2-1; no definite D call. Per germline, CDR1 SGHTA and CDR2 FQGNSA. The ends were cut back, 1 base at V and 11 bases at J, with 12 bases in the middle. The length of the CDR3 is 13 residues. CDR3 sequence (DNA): TGTGCCAGCAGCTTAGATACTTCCTCCCAGCAGTTCTTC. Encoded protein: CASSLDTSSQQFF.

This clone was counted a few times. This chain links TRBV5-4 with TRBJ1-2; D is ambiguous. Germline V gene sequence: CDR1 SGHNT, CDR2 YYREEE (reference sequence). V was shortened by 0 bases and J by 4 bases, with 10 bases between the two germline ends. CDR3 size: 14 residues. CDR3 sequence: CASSLEPRSYGYTF. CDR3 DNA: TGTGCCAGCAGCTTGGAACCGAGGAGCTATGGCTACACCTTC.

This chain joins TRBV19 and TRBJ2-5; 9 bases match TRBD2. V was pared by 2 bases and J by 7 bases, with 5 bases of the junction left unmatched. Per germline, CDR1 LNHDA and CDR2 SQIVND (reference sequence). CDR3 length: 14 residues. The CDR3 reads CASSISGRTRTQYF. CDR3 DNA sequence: TGTGCCAGTAGTATAAGCGGGAGGACTCGGACCCAGTACTTC. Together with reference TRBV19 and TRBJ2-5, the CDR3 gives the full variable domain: DGGITQSPKYLFRKEGQNVTLSCEQNLNHDAMYWYRQDPGQGLRLIYYSQIVNDFQKGDIAEGYSVSREKKESFPLTVTSAQKNPTAFYLCASSISGRTRTQYFGPGTRLLVL.

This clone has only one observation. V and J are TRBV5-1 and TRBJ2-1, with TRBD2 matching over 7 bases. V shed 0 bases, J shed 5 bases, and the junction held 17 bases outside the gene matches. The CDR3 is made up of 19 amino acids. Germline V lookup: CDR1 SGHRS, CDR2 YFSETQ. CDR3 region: CASSLALKGWTSMDNEQFF. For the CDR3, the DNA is TGCGCCAGCAGCTTGGCTCTGAAGGGGTGGACTAGTATGGACAATGAGCAGTTCTTC.

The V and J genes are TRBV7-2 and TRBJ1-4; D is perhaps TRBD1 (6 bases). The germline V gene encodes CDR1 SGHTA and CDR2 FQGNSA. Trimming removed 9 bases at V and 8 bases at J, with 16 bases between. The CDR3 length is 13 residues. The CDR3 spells CASGVGAEEKLFF. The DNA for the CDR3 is TGTGCCAGTGGGGTGGGGGCGGAAGAAAAACTGTTTTTT.

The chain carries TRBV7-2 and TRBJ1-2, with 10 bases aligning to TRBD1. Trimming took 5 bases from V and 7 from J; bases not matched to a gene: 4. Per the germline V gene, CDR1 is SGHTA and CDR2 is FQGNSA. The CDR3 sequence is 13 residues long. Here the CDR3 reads CASSPRTGGGYTF. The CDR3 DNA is TGTGCCAGCAGCCCGCGGACAGGGGGTGGCTACACCTTC.

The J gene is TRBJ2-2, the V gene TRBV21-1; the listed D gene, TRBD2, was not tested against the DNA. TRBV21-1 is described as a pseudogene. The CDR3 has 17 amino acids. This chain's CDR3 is CASPYARPRCKWRELFF. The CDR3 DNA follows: TGTGCCAGCCCTTATGCCAGACCTAGATGTAAATGGAGGGAGCTGTTTTTT.

Written as DNA, the CDR3 is TGTGCCAGCAGTTATACTAGCCGAGACACCGGGGAGCTGTTTTTT. Its translation: CASSYTSRDTGELFF. The V call is TRBV9, the J call TRBJ2-2, with a possible D match to TRBD2 (6 bases). This CDR3 contains 15 residues. V was cut by 5 bases and J by 3 bases, with 14 bases left in between. From germline, CDR1 is SGDLS and CDR2 YYNGEE.

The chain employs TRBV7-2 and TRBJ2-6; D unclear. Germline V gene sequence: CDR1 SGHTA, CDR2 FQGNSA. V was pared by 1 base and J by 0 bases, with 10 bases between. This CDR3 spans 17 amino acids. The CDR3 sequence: CASSLDPPGSGANVLTF. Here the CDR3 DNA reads TGTGCCAGCAGCTTAGACCCGCCGGGCTCTGGGGCCAACGTCCTGACTTTC.

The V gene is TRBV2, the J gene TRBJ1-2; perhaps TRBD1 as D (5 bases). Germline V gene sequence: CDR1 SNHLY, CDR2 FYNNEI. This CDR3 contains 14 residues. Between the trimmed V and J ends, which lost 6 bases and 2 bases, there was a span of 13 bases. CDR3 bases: TGTGCCAGCAGACCGCCGGACACCAACTATGGCTACACCTTC. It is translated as CASRPPDTNYGYTF.

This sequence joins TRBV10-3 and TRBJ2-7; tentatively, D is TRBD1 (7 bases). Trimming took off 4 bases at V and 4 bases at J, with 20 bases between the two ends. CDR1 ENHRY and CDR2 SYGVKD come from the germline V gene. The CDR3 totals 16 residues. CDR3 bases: TGTGCCATCAGTGTTTCGCAGGGGGAGGTCGGTTACGAGCAGTACTTC. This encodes CAISVSQGEVGYEQYF.

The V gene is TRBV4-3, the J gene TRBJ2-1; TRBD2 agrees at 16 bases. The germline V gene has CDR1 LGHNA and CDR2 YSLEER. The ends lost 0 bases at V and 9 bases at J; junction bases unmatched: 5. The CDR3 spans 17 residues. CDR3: CASSQETGLAGGLEQFF. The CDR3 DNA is TGCGCCAGCAGCCAAGAAACGGGACTAGCGGGGGGGCTTGAGCAGTTCTTC.